The clone carrying this T cell receptor beta chain showed up just once. Its specificity is not known. The primer mix had 60 Vbeta and 13 Jbeta primers. Method: immunoSEQ multiplex PCR; TCRdb's copy keeps in-frame clones and lacks some. The repertoire holds tens of thousands of clones, with approximately 76% as singletons. This specimen belongs to a study of cytomegalovirus exposure and HLA in healthy donors. Study-level findings and limits: When analyzed later, a missense DCLRE1C variant was found to be linked to TCR beta V- and J-gene trimming.

Germline-derived CDR1 and CDR2 are MNHEY and SMNVEV (reference sequence). V lost 2 bases, J lost 9 bases, and 13 bases lay in between. CDR3 length: 14 amino acids. The receptor's source is a man aged 30 to 45 in good health and CMV-seropositive. The chain couples TRBV27 to TRBJ2-2; tentative D call: TRBD2 (6 bases). The sample was PBMCs. CDR3 in amino acids: CASSLVGTRRELFF. The CDR3 DNA reads TGTGCCAGCAGTTTAGTGGGGACTCGAAGGGAGCTGTTTTTT.